What follows is one T cell receptor (beta chain) and its context. What antigen it recognizes has not been identified. Per-base quality was not reported, and no clone a single base away is much larger than it. The data stem from a study of T cell responses to AZD1222 COVID-19 vaccine (dated by TCRdb to the early 2020s). For the study in its entirety: Because spike-specific TCR depth and breadth did not differ between the two schedules, AZD1222 recipients who got a second dose at roughly 4 weeks were pooled with those who got a second dose at roughly 12 weeks. TCR sequencing covered 230 to 250 trial participants: 207 given two doses of AZD1222 and 26 given two doses of MenACWY control vaccine. Trial participants were enrolled by age into 18-55, 56-69 and 70-plus year subgroups, with around 150, 28 and 57 TCR-sequenced participants respectively.

According to the study, the label for this sample's time point signals: baseline before first vaccination. Vaccinee samples were obtained from the UK trials COV001 and COV002, which included a single-blind randomized controlled phase 2/3 trial of AZD1222 (ChAdOx1 nCoV-19) in healthy adults. Trial participant PBMC samples were collected at day 0 and day 28 after the second dose for TCRbeta chain sequencing. From the cysteine up to the phenylalanine, the CDR3 has a length of 13 residues. The retained sequence is limited to the CDR3, 39 bases, with the frame set at the first base. Trimming removed 3 bases from V and 4 bases from J, leaving 9 bases between the germline ends. CDR1 is given as MDHEN and CDR2 as SYDVKM, both from the germline V gene. The research as a whole found: Most participants were white British and females outnumbered males, and the authors suggested that clonal diversity may have been underestimated. Reportedly, almost half of the unique spike-specific TCRs recognized epitopes lying outside the regions that are mutated in the B.1.351 and B.1.1.7 variants. Only 5 to 7 AZD1222 recipients were SARS-CoV-2 seropositive at baseline, limiting conclusions about previously exposed vaccinees. The 56-69-year group was small, and its depth increase did not reach significance, likely because of low power. Because no day 14 peak-response samples were available, the repertoires could be characterized only after the peak T cell response. Vaccine-associated CD4 TCRs spanned the whole spike protein, with dominant responses in regions 160-218 and 743-854. After two AZD1222 doses, spike-specific TCR breadth and depth were significantly higher than at day 0 and than in MenACWY recipients.

The CDR3 regions of human TCRbeta chains were analyzed by immunosequencing. Processing in the source paper ran as follows. Repertoire TCRs were checked for matches against a reference library of SARS-CoV-2-specific TCRs that had been generated using the MIRA antigen-specificity platform. Breadth was defined as the fraction of unique TCRs that were SARS-CoV-2-associated. Depth was defined as the fraction of total T cells that were SARS-CoV-2-associated. Using the MIRA data, each spike-specific TCR was mapped to the spike region that the TCR reacts to and placed in a CD4 or CD8 class. Log10-transformed breadth and depth values were compared by one-way ANOVA with Sidak's multiple comparisons tests. The table was pulled from immuneACCESS by TCRdb, which kept in-frame rearrangements only. Such tables lose some clones; where checked, under half of the loss comes from unresolved V genes, and the rest has no known cause. V, J and clone size were drawn from that table, and D and trimming were deduced from the DNA. This sample holds approximately 100,000 clones; 92% were observed only once. Jointly, the top ten make up 0.95% to 1.5% of the sample.

The origin of this receptor is an adult in good health. The chain is made from TRBV28 and TRBJ1-2; the D gene lacks a confident call. The input for sequencing was peripheral blood, taken on day 0 of AZD1222 vaccination. The bases read TGTGCCAGCAGTTTCCGTTCCCGCTATGGCTACACCTTC. Its translation reads: CASSFRSRYGYTF.